Each of the 15 T cell receptor beta chains below was sequenced from the same sample in a study of T cells in Graves' hyperthyroidism and ophthalmopathy. TCR beta CDR3 region amplification was performed from RNA transcripts. The HTBI set primed first-round TCR CDR3 RT-PCR. TCRdb ran MiXCR on the multiplex PCR reads and lists one entry per CDR3 protein. Of some 500,000 distinct CDR3 sequences in the sample, approximately 15% are singletons; the top ten hold around 17%. The sample comprised blood. These receptors all come from a woman between 18 and 29 years old with Graves' hyperthyroidism.

This clonotype was recorded a few times. The V call is TRBV4-1, the J call TRBJ1-3, with TRBD1 as a possible D gene (5 bases). The CDR3 contains 16 residues. The V end lost 4 bases, the J end lost 0 bases, and 13 bases lay between the germline ends. Looked up from germline, CDR1 is MGHRA and CDR2 is YSYEKL. The CDR3 nucleotides are TGCGCCAGCAGCCGTTTAGACAGCCTCTCTGGAAACACCATATATTTT. Translated: CASSRLDSLSGNTIYF.

There are a few counts of this clonotype. This chain connects TRBV28 to TRBJ2-5; 9 bases match TRBD2. Trimming took 5 bases from V and 5 from J; bases not matched to a gene: 15. There are 17 residues in the CDR3. CDR1 is MDHEN, CDR2 SYDVKM, per germline. As DNA, the CDR3 is TGTGCCAGCAGTCGCCCCGCGCGGCGGGGGGGCCGGGAGACCCAGTACTTC. Encoded protein: CASSRPARRGGRETQYF.

This clonotype was counted many times. The CDR3 sequence: CASSSDPLRAVYGYTF. The CDR3 bases are TGTGCCAGCAGCTCCGACCCCCTCCGGGCCGTCTATGGCTACACCTTC. The chain uses TRBV7-9 and TRBJ1-2; D is unclear. Trimming stripped 4 bases from V and 4 bases from J, with 19 bases between. CDR1 and CDR2 from the germline V gene are SEHNR and FQNEAQ (reference sequence). The CDR3 is 16 amino acids.

Many counts were recorded for this clonotype. The gene calls are TRBV7-3 and TRBJ1-6; 9 bases fit TRBD1. Germline V gene data show CDR1 as SGHTA and CDR2 as FQGTGA. The CDR3 runs 15 residues. V was pared by 4 bases and J by 7 bases, with 5 bases of the junction left unmatched. The CDR3 DNA reads as TGTGCCAGCAGCTCGGCCGGGACAGGGAATTCACCCCTCCACTTT. The encoded protein is CASSSAGTGNSPLHF.

This clonotype was detected a few times. A read error is possible here, since a much larger clone lies one base away. The rearrangement uses TRBV2 and TRBJ1-5, with 9 positions matching TRBD1. CDR3 size: 17 residues. V was pared by 3 bases and J by 2 bases, with 8 bases of the junction left unmatched. Germline CDR1 SNHLY, CDR2 FYNNEI. CDR3 bases: TGTGCCAGCAGTGATTCCGGACAGGGGAGTGGCAATCAGCCCCAGCATTTT. Protein sequence: CASSDSGQGSGNQPQHF.

This clonotype was counted ten times or more. The V gene is TRBV6-1, the J gene TRBJ1-2; maybe TRBD1 (5 bases). CDR1 and CDR2 from the germline V gene are MNHNS and SASEGT. V lost 2 bases and J 6 bases, leaving 7 bases between the germline ends. This CDR3 region has 12 residues. The CDR3 loop reads CASSERTNGYTF. Here the CDR3 DNA reads TGTGCCAGCAGTGAACGGACAAATGGCTACACCTTC.

In this sample, this clonotype turned up many times. The chain is built from TRBV9 and TRBJ2-7, with TRBD2 matching over 10 bases. The V gene's germline CDR1 is SGDLS and CDR2 YYNGEE. The CDR3 has 15 amino acids. V was clipped by 0 bases and J by 3 bases; unmatched bases: 3. The CDR3 protein is CASSVGAGGVYEQYF. In nucleotides, the CDR3 is TGTGCCAGCAGCGTAGGAGCGGGAGGGGTCTACGAGCAGTACTTC. Based on the CDR3 plus reference TRBV9 and TRBJ2-7, the full variable domain is DSGVTQTPKHLITATGQRVTLRCSPRSGDLSVYWYQQSLDQGLQFLIQYYNGEERAKGNILERFSAQQFPDLHSELNLSSLELGDSALYFCASSVGAGGVYEQYFGPGTRLTVT.

This rearrangement joins TRBV7-3 to TRBJ1-1; a weak D match, TRBD1 (6 bases). With 0 bases removed from V and 1 base from J, the gap between germline ends came to 18 bases. The CDR3 contains 18 residues. Germline V gives CDR1 SGHTA, CDR2 FQGTGA. The CDR3 DNA is TGTGCCAGCAGCTTAACTCCTTACAGGGCGCCGGGGAACACTGAAGCTTTCTTT. Protein product: CASSLTPYRAPGNTEAFF.

The chain employs TRBV5-6 and TRBJ2-5, with D possibly matching TRBD2 (5 bases). V dropped 0 bases and J dropped 2 bases, with 8 bases sitting between them. Germline V gives CDR1 SGHDT, CDR2 YYEEEE. The CDR3 has 14 amino acids. Here the CDR3 reads CASSLESGQETQYF. The CDR3 region has the DNA TGTGCCAGCAGCTTGGAGAGCGGACAAGAGACCCAGTACTTC.

V gene TRBV7-9 combines with J gene TRBJ2-5; D unresolved. The germline V and J ends were trimmed by 1 base and 2 bases, with 11 bases remaining between them. CDR3 length: 15 amino acids. Germline V CDR1 and CDR2: SEHNR, FQNEAQ (reference sequence). Written as DNA, the CDR3 is TGTGCCAGCAGCTTAGGATACAGCCAACAAGAGACCCAGTACTTC. Protein: CASSLGYSQQETQYF.

Ten or more counts support this clonotype. The chain carries TRBV7-3 and TRBJ2-5; tentatively, D is TRBD2 (6 bases). Germline-derived CDR1 and CDR2 are SGHTA and FQGTGA. The CDR3 length is 15 residues. The ends were cut back, 2 bases at V and 4 bases at J, with 14 bases in the middle. The CDR3 loop is CASSLAGSSRETQYF. The CDR3 DNA reads TGTGCCAGCAGCTTAGCGGGGTCATCGAGAGAGACCCAGTACTTC.

The CDR3 DNA follows: TGCGCCAGCAGTGAGTCAGGCAGCCCCTACAATGAGCAGTTCTTC. Residues: CASSESGSPYNEQFF. The chain is built from TRBV10-1 and TRBJ2-1; D remains ambiguous. This CDR3 is built from 15 residues. The V end lost 0 bases, the J end lost 2 bases, and 8 bases lay between the germline ends. CDR1 and CDR2 (germline): WNHNN, SYGVQD (reference sequence).

There are many counts of this clonotype. The V and J genes are TRBV12-3 or TRBV12-4 and TRBJ2-1; TRBD2 might be the D (6 bases). The CDR3 sequence is 15 residues long. Deletions cut 6 bases from V and 5 bases from J, with 17 bases between. The DNA for the CDR3 is TGTGCCAGCAGCCCGGGACTCCCCACCCACAATGAGCAGTTCTTC. Translating it yields CASSPGLPTHNEQFF.

This clonotype was counted a few times. V is TRBV5-1 and J is TRBJ2-2; 8 bases match TRBD2. After removal of 0 bases from V and 1 base from J, the junction contained 5 bases not matched to a gene. The CDR3 spans 17 residues. Germline CDR1 is SGHRS and CDR2 is YFSETQ. DNA of the CDR3: TGCGCCAGCAGCTTGGCCGGGGGGGGCGTGAACACCGGGGAGCTGTTTTTT. Encoded protein: CASSLAGGGVNTGELFF.

This clonotype was detected many times. This rearrangement joins TRBV12-3 or TRBV12-4 to TRBJ2-5; TRBD2 matches 8 bases. The CDR3 totals 13 residues. The junction had 5 bases not matched to a gene; V was cut back by 6 bases and J by 5 bases. Here the CDR3 DNA reads TGTGCCAGCAGGAGACTAGCGAAGGAGACCCAGTACTTC. This gives the protein CASRRLAKETQYF.